The clone carrying this T cell receptor beta chain was recorded many times. This CDR3 is 12 amino acids long. Per germline, CDR1 SGHKS and CDR2 YYEKEE (reference sequence). V shed 3 bases and J shed 6 bases, with 10 bases lying between them. With a J-beta primer mix and a sample-barcoded 5' primer, a second PCR ran about 6 to 11 cycles. TCRdb recomputed calls from the 5' RACE reads with MiXCR, one row per CDR3 protein. The repertoire holds fewer than 2 million distinct CDR3 sequences, with around 40% as singletons. The sample comes from a study of blood T cells in healthy people across ages. Study-level information: Template switching caught about one barcoded beta molecule for each two T cells.

Isolation per sample recovered at least 6 million PBMCs. The sequence was obtained from a human donor in good health. Input material: blood. The chain links TRBV5-5 to TRBJ2-7; D gene ambiguous. The CDR3 here is CASSYLGAEQYF. For the CDR3, the DNA is TGTGCCAGCAGCTACTTAGGCGCCGAGCAGTACTTC.